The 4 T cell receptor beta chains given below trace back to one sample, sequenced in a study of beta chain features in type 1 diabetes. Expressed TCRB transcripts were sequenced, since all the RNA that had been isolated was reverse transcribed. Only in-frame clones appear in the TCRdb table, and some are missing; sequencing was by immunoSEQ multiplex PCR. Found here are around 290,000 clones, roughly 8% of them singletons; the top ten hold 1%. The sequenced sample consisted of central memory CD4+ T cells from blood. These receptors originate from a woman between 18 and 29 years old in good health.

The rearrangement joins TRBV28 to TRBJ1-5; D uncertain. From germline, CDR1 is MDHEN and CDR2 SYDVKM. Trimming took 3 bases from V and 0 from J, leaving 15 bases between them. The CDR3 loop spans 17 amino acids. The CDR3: CASSLPRAQYSNQPQHF. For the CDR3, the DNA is TGTGCCAGCAGTTTGCCCCGGGCACAATATAGCAATCAGCCCCAGCATTTT.

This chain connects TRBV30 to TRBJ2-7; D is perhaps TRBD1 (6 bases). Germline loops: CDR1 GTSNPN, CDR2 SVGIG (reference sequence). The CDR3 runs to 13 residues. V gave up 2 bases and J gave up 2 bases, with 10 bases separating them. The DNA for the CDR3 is TGTGCCTGGAGTAAAGGGGGACCCTACGAGCAGTACTTC. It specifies CAWSKGGPYEQYF.

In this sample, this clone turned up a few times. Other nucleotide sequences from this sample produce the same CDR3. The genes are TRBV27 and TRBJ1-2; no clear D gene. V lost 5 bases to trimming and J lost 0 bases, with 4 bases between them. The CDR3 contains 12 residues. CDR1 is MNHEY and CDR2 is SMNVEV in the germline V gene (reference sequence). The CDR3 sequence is CASSGANYGYTF. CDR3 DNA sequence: TGTGCCAGCAGTGGGGCTAACTATGGCTACACCTTC.

CDR3 sequence: CASSIVPGETQYF. The DNA of the CDR3 is TGTGCCAGTAGTATAGTCCCAGGGGAGACCCAGTACTTC. The chain joins TRBV19 to TRBJ2-5; tentatively, D is TRBD1 (5 bases). Germline loops: CDR1 LNHDA, CDR2 SQIVND (reference sequence). This CDR3 has 13 amino acids. V dropped 1 base and J dropped 5 bases, with 8 bases sitting between them. Drawing the rest from reference TRBV19 and TRBJ2-5, the complete variable domain is DGGITQSPKYLFRKEGQNVTLSCEQNLNHDAMYWYRQDPGQGLRLIYYSQIVNDFQKGDIAEGYSVSREKKESFPLTVTSAQKNPTAFYLCASSIVPGETQYFGPGTRLLVL.